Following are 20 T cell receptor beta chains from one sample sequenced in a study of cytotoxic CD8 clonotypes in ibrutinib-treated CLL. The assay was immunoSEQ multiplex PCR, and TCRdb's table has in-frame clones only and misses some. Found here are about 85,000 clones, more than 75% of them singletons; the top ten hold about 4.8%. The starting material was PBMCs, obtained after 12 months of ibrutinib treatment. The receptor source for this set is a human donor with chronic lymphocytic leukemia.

In DNA form, the CDR3 reads TGTGCCAGCAGTCACGGGACAGGAGGTCTAGAAGCTTTCTTT. Protein: CASSHGTGGLEAFF. The gene calls are TRBV6-6 and TRBJ1-1; TRBD1 agrees at 8 bases. Losses at the gene ends were 5 bases for V and 8 bases for J; bases not matched to a gene: 10. The CDR3 has 14 residues. Germline assignment: CDR1 MNHNY and CDR2 SVGAGI (reference sequence).

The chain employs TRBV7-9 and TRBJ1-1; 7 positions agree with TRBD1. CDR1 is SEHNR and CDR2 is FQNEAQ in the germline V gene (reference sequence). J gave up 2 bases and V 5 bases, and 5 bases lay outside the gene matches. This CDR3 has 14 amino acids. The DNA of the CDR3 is TGTGCCAGCAGCGGAGGGACAGTTAACACTGAAGCTTTCTTT. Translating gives CASSGGTVNTEAFF. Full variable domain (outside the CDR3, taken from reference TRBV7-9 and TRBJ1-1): DTGVSQNPRHKITKRGQNVTFRCDPISEHNRLYWYRQTLGQGPEFLTYFQNEAQLEKSRLLSDRFSAERPKGSFSTLEIQRTEQGDSAMYLCASSGGTVNTEAFFGQGTRLTVV.

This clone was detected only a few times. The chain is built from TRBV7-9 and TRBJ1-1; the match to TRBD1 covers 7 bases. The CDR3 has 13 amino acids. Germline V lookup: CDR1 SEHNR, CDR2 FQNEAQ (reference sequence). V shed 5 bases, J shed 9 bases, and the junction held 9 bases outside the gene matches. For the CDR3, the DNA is TGTGCCAGCAGCCCGGGACAGCGAGAAAAAGCTTTCTTT. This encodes CASSPGQREKAFF.

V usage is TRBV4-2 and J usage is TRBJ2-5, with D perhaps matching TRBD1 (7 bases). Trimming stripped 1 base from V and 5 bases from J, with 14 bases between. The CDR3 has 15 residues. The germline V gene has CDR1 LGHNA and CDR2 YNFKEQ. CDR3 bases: TGTGCCAGCAGCCAAGGGAGGGGGCCGGGGGAGACCCAGTACTTC. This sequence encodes CASSQGRGPGETQYF.

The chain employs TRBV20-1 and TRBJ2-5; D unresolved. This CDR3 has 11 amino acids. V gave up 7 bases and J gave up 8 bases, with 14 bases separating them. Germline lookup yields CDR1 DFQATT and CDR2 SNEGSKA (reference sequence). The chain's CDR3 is CSVEKVPTQYF. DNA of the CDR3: TGCAGTGTAGAAAAGGTCCCAACCCAGTACTTC.

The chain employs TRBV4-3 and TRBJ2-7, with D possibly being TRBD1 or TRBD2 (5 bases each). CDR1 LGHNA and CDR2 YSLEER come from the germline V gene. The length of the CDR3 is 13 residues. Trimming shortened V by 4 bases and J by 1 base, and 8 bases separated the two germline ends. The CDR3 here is CASSLGVSYEQYF. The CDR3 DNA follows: TGCGCCAGCAGCCTGGGGGTTTCCTACGAGCAGTACTTC.

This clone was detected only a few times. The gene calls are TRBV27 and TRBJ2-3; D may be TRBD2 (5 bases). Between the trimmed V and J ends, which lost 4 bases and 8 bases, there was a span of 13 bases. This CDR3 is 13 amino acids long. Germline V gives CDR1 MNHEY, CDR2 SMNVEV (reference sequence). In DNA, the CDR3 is TGTGCCAGCAGTTCCCCGGACCGGGGTACGCAGTATTTT. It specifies CASSSPDRGTQYF.

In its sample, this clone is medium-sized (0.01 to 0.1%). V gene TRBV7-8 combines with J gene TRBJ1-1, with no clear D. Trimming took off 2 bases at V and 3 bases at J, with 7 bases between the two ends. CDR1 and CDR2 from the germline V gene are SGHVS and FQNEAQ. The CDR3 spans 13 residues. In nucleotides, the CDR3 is TGTGCCAGCAGCTTAAACTACGACACTGAAGCTTTCTTT. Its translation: CASSLNYDTEAFF. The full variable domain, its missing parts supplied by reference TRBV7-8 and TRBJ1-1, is GAGVSQSPRYKVAKRGQDVALRCDPISGHVSLFWYQQALGQGPEFLTYFQNEAQLDKSGLPSDRFFAERPEGSVSTLKIQRTQQEDSAVYLCASSLNYDTEAFFGQGTRLTVV.

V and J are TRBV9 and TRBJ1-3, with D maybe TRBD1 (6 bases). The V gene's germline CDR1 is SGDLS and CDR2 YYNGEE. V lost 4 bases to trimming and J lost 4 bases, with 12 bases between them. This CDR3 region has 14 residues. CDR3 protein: CASSPLTGGNTIYF. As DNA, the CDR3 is TGTGCCAGCAGCCCCCTGACAGGAGGAAACACCATATATTTT.

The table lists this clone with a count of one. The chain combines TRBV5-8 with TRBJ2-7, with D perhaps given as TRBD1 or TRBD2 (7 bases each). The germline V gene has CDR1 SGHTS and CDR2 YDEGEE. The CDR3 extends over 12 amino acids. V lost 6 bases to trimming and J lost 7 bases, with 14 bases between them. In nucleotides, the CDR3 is TGTGCCAGCACCAGGGGGACTAATGAGCAGTACTTC. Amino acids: CASTRGTNEQYF.

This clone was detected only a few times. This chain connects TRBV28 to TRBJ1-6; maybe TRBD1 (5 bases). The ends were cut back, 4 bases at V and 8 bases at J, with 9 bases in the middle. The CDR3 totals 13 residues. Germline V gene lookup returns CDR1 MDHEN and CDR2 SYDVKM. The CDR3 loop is CASSWDGDSPLHF. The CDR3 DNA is TGTGCCAGCAGTTGGGACGGGGATTCACCCCTCCACTTT. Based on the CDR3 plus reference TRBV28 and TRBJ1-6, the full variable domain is DVKVTQSSRYLVKRTGEKVFLECVQDMDHENMFWYRQDPGLGLRLIYFSYDVKMKEKGDIPEGYSVSREKKERFSLILESASTNQTSMYLCASSWDGDSPLHFGNGTRLTVT.

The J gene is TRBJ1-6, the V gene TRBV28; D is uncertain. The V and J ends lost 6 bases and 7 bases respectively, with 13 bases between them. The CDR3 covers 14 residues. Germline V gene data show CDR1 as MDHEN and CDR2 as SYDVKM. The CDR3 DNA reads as TGTGCCAGCAGCCCCTGGGCCCCGAATTCACCCCTCCACTTT. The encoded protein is CASSPWAPNSPLHF.

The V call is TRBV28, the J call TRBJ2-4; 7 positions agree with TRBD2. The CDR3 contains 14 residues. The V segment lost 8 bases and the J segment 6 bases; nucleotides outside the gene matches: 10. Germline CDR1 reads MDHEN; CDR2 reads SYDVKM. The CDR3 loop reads CASRPPGEGNIQYF. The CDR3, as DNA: TGTGCCAGCCGTCCCCCGGGGGAGGGAAACATTCAGTACTTC.

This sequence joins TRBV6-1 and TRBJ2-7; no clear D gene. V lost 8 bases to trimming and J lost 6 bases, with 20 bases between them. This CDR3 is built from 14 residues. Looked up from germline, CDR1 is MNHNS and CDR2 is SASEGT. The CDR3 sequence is CASSATYDTGEQYF. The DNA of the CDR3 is TGTGCCAGCTCTGCGACCTACGACACCGGCGAGCAGTACTTC.

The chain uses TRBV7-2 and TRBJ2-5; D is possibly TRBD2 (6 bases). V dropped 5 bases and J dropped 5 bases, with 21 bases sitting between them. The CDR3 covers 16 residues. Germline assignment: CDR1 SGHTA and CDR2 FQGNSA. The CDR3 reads CASSLGAGTGGETQYF. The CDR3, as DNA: TGTGCCAGCAGCCTAGGGGCCGGGACTGGGGGGGAGACCCAGTACTTC.

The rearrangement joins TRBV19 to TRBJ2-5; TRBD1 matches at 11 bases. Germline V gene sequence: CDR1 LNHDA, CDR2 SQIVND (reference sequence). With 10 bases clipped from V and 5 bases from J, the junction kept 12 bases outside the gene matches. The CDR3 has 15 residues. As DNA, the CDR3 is TGTGCCACAAAACGCCGGGACAGGGGGTTGGAGACCCAGTACTTC. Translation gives CATKRRDRGLETQYF.

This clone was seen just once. The CDR3 region is CASSLILASANTGELFF. CDR3 sequence (DNA): TGTGCCAGCAGTTTAATTCTGGCTAGCGCGAACACCGGGGAGCTGTTTTTT. The chain links TRBV27 to TRBJ2-2, with D possibly being TRBD2 (6 bases). The CDR3 consists of 17 residues. The germline CDR1 and CDR2 sequences are MNHEY and SMNVEV (reference sequence). With 2 bases removed from V and 0 bases from J, the gap between germline ends came to 13 bases.

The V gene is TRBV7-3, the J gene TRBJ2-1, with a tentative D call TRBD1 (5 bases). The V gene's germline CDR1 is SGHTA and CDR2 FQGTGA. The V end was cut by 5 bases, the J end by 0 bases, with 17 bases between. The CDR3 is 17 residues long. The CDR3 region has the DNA TGTGCCAGCAGCGACGACTGGGGCCGCAGCTCCTACAATGAGCAGTTCTTC. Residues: CASSDDWGRSSYNEQFF.

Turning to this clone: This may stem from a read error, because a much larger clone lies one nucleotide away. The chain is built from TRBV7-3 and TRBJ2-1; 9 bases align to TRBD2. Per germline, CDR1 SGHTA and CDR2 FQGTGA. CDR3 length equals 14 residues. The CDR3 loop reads CANSWAPSGVEQFF. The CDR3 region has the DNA TGTGCCAACAGCTGGGCGCCTAGCGGGGTTGAGCAGTTCTTC.

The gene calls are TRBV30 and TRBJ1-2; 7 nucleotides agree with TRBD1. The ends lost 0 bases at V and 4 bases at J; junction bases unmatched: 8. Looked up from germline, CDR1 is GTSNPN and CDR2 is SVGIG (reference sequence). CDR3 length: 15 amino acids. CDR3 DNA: TGTGCCTGGAGTGTAGGGGGCGGGCAGGGCTATGGCTACACCTTC. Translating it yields CAWSVGGGQGYGYTF. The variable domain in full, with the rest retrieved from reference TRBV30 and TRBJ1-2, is SQTIHQWPATLVQPVGSPLSLECTVEGTSNPNLYWYRQAAGRGLQLLFYSVGIGQISSEVPQNLSASRPQDRQFILSSKKLLLSDSGFYLCAWSVGGGQGYGYTFGSGTRLTVV.